Listed below are T cell receptor beta chains from one sample, sequenced in a study of cytomegalovirus exposure and HLA in healthy donors. Profiled with immunoSEQ multiplex PCR; TCRdb holds only in-frame clones, not every one. The sample lists over 50,000 clones, around 87% occurring once. The material sequenced was PBMCs. The receptors come from a man aged 18 to 35 in good health and CMV-seronegative. Each CDR3 is given with its conserved first and last residue. The D gene is left open where the match is weak. Clone size appears in some rows only: once, few, many, or a class for an expanded clone.

TRBD1,TRBJ2-3,NA,TRBV10-2,TGCGCCAGCAGTCATTACGGGGGACAGGCCATGGATACGCAGTATTTT,CASSHYGGQAMDTQYF
NA,TRBJ1-2,NA,TRBV6-5,TGTGCCAGCACACGAGGTGGCCATGGCTACACCTTC,CASTRGGHGYTF
NA,TRBJ1-6,NA,TRBV28,TGTGCCAGCAGAGCGCGGAAAACCTATAATTCACCCCTCCACTTT,CASRARKTYNSPLHF
NA,TRBJ1-2,NA,TRBV27,TGTGCCAGCAGTCCGACAGCCACCCTGAACTATGGCTACACCTTC,CASSPTATLNYGYTF
NA,TRBJ2-3,once,TRBV7-8,TGTGCCAGCAGCTCCTCCGGAGATACGCAGTATTTT,CASSSSGDTQYF
NA,TRBJ1-1,NA,TRBV12-5,TGTGCTAGTGGTTTGGCCATCGACTGGAACACTGAAGCTTTCTTT,CASGLAIDWNTEAFF
NA,TRBJ2-7,NA,TRBV20-1,TGCAGTGCGGGGGGACAGTACGAGCAGTACTTC,CSAGGQYEQYF
NA,TRBJ1-3,NA,TRBV15,TGTGCCACCAGCACCGGTGGGGCAGATGGAAACACCATATATTTT,CATSTGGADGNTIYF
NA,TRBJ2-3,NA,TRBV10-3,TGTGCCATCAGCGAGGCGACAGATACGCAGTATTTT,CAISEATDTQYF
TRBD1,TRBJ1-4,NA,TRBV5-6,TGTGCCAGCAGCGCCGACAGGGGCGAAAAACTGTTTTTT,CASSADRGEKLFF
NA,TRBJ1-1,once,TRBV18,TGTGCCAGCTCACCTCGGGGGTCAGAAGCTTTCTTT,CASSPRGSEAFF
NA,TRBJ2-7,NA,TRBV27,TGTGCCAGCAGTTTACTGGGGGCCTCCTACGAGCAGTACTTC,CASSLLGASYEQYF
TRBD1,TRBJ2-2,NA,TRBV4-1,TGCGCCAGCCAAAGGGACAGGGGAACCGGGGAGCTGTTTTTT,CASQRDRGTGELFF
NA,TRBJ1-2,NA,TRBV10-1,TGCGCCAGCAAGAGAGAAAATCCCAACTATGGCTACACCTTC,CASKRENPNYGYTF
NA,TRBJ1-4,NA,TRBV2,TGTGCCAGCAGTGGGACCCGAGGGGGTGAAAAACTGTTTTTT,CASSGTRGGEKLFF
NA,TRBJ1-1,few,TRBV30,TGTGCCTGGAAAGGAGGGAGGGAAGCTTTCTTT,CAWKGGREAFF
TRBD2,TRBJ2-7,NA,TRBV5-1,TGCGCCAGCAGCCCCGAAGTCGGACTAGCCCGCCAAATCTACGAGCAGTACTTC,CASSPEVGLARQIYEQYF
TRBD2,TRBJ2-1,few,TRBV28,TGTGCCAGCAGTCTATTAGCGGGGGGGCCGTTTGAGCAGTTCTTC,CASSLLAGGPFEQFF
TRBD1,TRBJ1-6,NA,TRBV5-1,TGCGCCAGCAGCCTGGACAGGCGGTTTAATTCACCCCTCCACTTT,CASSLDRRFNSPLHF
TRBD2,TRBJ2-3,few,TRBV9,TGTGCCAGCAGCGACCGGGGGGACACAGATACGCAGTATTTT,CASSDRGDTDTQYF
NA,TRBJ2-7,NA,TRBV4-1,TGCGCCAGCAGCCACGGGGGTACCTCCTACGAGCAGTACTTC,CASSHGGTSYEQYF
NA,TRBJ2-3,NA,TRBV6-5,TGTGCCAGCAGTTACGAGGATACGCAGTATTTT,CASSYEDTQYF
TRBD2,TRBJ2-1,NA,TRBV11-2,TGTGCCAGCAGCCAAATAGCGGGGGGAAATGAGCAGTTCTTC,CASSQIAGGNEQFF
TRBD1,TRBJ2-5,NA,TRBV5-1,TGCGCCAGCAGCTTGACAGGGGTCTGGGAGACCCAGTACTTC,CASSLTGVWETQYF
NA,TRBJ1-5,NA,TRBV6-1,TGTGCCAGCAGTGAGAGCGGTGGCAATCAGCCCCAGCATTTT,CASSESGGNQPQHF
NA,TRBJ1-5,NA,TRBV7-9,TGTGCCAGCAGGGTAGGCGGGGGGGGAGGGAGCAATCAGCCCCAGCATTTT,CASRVGGGGGSNQPQHF
TRBD1,TRBJ2-5,NA,TRBV15,TGTGCCACCAGCGCCGACAGGGGGCAGGAGACCCAGTACTTC,CATSADRGQETQYF
NA,TRBJ2-3,NA,TRBV30,TGTGCCTGGAGTACGCCAATGACAGTTTTCACAGATACGCAGTATTTT,CAWSTPMTVFTDTQYF
NA,TRBJ1-4,NA,TRBV6-5,TGTGCCAGCAGTTACTCGGGCGGAGGGTACGGAAAACTGTTTTTT,CASSYSGGGYGKLFF
TRBD1,TRBJ1-1,NA,TRBV7-9,TGTGCCAGCAGCTCGCAGGGGGCGGGCACTGAAGCTTTCTTT,CASSSQGAGTEAFF
TRBD2,TRBJ2-1,NA,TRBV13,TGTGCCAGCAGCCCAATTACTTGGACTAGCGGGGGGTACAATGAGCAGTTCTTC,CASSPITWTSGGYNEQFF
NA,TRBJ1-2,NA,TRBV5-1,TGCGCCAGCAGCTTACCGACAGGCGACTTGACAACCTTC,CASSLPTGDLTTF
TRBD1,TRBJ1-1,NA,TRBV6-6,TGTGCCAGCAGTTACTCGGGACAGTCGAACACTGAAGCTTTCTTT,CASSYSGQSNTEAFF
NA,TRBJ2-1,NA,TRBV7-3,TGTGCCAGCAGCTCGACGCGGGGCGCGTACAATGAGCAGTTCTTC,CASSSTRGAYNEQFF
NA,TRBJ2-5,NA,TRBV5-1,TGCGCCAGCAGCGCACTCCAACCGGGGCCGGAGGGGACCCAGTACTTC,CASSALQPGPEGTQYF
TRBD1,TRBJ1-4,NA,TRBV5-8,TGTGCCAGCGGGGGGACAGAGAATGAAAAACTGTTTTTT,CASGGTENEKLFF
NA,TRBJ1-5,NA,TRBV4-2,TGTGCCAGCAGTCAAGAGGCGACAGGCAATCAGCCCCAGCATTTT,CASSQEATGNQPQHF
TRBD1,TRBJ1-2,NA,TRBV5-1,TGCGCCAGCAGCTCAGACAGGGAAGACTATGGCTACACCTTC,CASSSDREDYGYTF
NA,TRBJ2-3,NA,TRBV19,TGTGCCAGTAGGGAGGGGGGGGACCGCCATACGCAGTATTTT,CASREGGDRHTQYF
NA,TRBJ2-4,NA,TRBV10-1,TGCGCCAGCACCTTCCGGGGGTGTAGAAACATTCAGTACTTC,CASTFRGCRNIQYF
NA,TRBJ2-3,NA,TRBV4-1,TGCGCCAGCGACTACAATGACCTCGGCCCAGATACGCAGTATTTT,CASDYNDLGPDTQYF
TRBD1,TRBJ2-2,NA,TRBV7-2,TGTGCCAGCAGCTCTGGGGGGACAGGGGGGACCGGGGAGCTGTTTTTT,CASSSGGTGGTGELFF
TRBD1,TRBJ1-4,NA,TRBV30,TGTGCCTGGAGGGCACTGGGACAGGGGAATGAAAAACTGTTTTTT,CAWRALGQGNEKLFF
NA,TRBJ2-5,NA,TRBV10-1,TGCGCCAGCAGTGAAGCTGGACGGGGTTTGAGTGAGCAGTACTTC,CASSEAGRGLSEQYF
NA,TRBJ2-2,NA,TRBV5-4,TGTGCCAGCAGCTTGGGGGGGGACAACACCGGGGAGCTGTTTTTT,CASSLGGDNTGELFF
TRBD1,TRBJ1-2,NA,TRBV28,TGTGCCAGCAGTTTAAATGGACAGGGTGTTAGGGGACGGGTGACTTACTTC,CASSLNGQGVRGRVTYF
NA,TRBJ2-1,NA,TRBV19,TGTGCCAGTAGTGTTCACAGGGAAAAAGCTCTTCTCAGCTCCTACAATGAGCAGTTCTTC,CASSVHREKALLSSYNEQFF
TRBD2,TRBJ2-1,NA,TRBV7-3,TGTGCCAGCAGCGCACTAGCGGGGGGTCACAATGAGCAGTTCTTC,CASSALAGGHNEQFF
TRBD1,TRBJ1-1,NA,TRBV6-4,TGTGCCAGCAGAACGAATCAGGGGGCAGGCACTGAAGCTTTCTTT,CASRTNQGAGTEAFF
TRBD1,TRBJ1-5,NA,TRBV7-2,TGTGCCAGCAGCTGGTGGACAGGGTTGGAGCAGCCCCAGCATTTT,CASSWWTGLEQPQHF
TRBD1,TRBJ1-4,NA,TRBV28,TGTGCCAGCAGTCAAACAGGGGGCGCTCGTGAAAAACTGTTTTTT,CASSQTGGAREKLFF
NA,TRBJ1-5,NA,TRBV28,TGTGCCAGCAGTTTTCCCCTAAACAATCAGCCCCAGCATTTT,CASSFPLNNQPQHF
TRBD2,TRBJ2-2,NA,TRBV5-4,TGTGCCAGCAGTCTGACTAGCGGGGGGGCCGGCGGGGAGCTGTTTTTT,CASSLTSGGAGGELFF
NA,TRBJ1-5,NA,TRBV6-5,TGTGCCAGCAGTTACTCTCTGAATCAGCCCCAGCATTTT,CASSYSLNQPQHF